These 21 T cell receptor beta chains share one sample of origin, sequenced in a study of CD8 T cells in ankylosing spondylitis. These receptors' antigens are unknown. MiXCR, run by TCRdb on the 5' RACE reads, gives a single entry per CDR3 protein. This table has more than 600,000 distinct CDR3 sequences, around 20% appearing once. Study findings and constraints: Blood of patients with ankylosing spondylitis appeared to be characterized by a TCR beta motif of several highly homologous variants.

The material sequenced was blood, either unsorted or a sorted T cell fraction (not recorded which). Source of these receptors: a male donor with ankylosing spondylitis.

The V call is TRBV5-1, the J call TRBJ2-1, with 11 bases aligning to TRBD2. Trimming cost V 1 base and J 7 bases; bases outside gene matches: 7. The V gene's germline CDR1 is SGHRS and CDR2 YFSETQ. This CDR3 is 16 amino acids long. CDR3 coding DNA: TGCGCCAGCAGCTTGTATACTAGCGGGAGTACAAATGAGCAGTTCTTC. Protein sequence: CASSLYTSGSTNEQFF.

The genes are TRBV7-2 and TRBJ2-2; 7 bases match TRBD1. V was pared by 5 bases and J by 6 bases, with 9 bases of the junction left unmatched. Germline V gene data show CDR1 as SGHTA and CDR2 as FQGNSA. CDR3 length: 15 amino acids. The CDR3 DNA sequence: TGTGCCAGCAGCAACCCGGGACAGCGAGCCGGGGAGCTGTTTTTT. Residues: CASSNPGQRAGELFF.

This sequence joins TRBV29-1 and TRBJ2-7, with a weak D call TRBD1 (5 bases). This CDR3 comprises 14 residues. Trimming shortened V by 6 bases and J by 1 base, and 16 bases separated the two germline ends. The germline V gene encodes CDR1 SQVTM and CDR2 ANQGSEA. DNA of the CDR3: TGCAGCGTCCTGAGGACACTTTCTTCCTACGAGCAGTACTTC. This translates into CSVLRTLSSYEQYF.

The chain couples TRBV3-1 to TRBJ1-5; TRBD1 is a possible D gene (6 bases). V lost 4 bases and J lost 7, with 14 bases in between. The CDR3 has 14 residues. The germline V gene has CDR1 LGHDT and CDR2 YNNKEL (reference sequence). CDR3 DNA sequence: TGTGCCAGCAGCCTAACAGGGTTTGACCAGCCCCAGCATTTT. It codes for CASSLTGFDQPQHF.

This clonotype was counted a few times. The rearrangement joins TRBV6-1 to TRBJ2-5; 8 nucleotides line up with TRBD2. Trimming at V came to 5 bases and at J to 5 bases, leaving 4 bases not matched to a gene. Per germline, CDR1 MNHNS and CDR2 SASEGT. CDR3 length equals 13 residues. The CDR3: CASSLREAETQYF. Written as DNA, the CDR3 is TGTGCCAGCAGTCTGCGGGAGGCGGAGACCCAGTACTTC.

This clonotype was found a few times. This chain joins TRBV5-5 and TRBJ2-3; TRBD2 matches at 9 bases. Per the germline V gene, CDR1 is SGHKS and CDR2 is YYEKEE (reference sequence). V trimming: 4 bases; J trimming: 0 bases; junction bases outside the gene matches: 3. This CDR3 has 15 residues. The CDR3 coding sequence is TGTGCCAGCAGCGGGACTAGCAGAAGCACAGATACGCAGTATTTT. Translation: CASSGTSRSTDTQYF.

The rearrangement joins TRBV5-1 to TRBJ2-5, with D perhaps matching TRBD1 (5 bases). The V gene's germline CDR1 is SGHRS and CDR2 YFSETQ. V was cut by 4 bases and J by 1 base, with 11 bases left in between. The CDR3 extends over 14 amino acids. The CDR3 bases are TGCGCCAGCAGCCTGGACACCCGCCAAGAGACCCAGTACTTC. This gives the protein CASSLDTRQETQYF.

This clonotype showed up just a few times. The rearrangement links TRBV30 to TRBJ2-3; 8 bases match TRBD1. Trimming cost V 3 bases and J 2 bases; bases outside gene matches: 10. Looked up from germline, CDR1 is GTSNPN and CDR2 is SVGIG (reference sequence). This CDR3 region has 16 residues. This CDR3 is CAWRRSGTGPTDTQYF. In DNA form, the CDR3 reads TGTGCCTGGAGGAGGAGTGGGACAGGACCCACAGATACGCAGTATTTT.

The CDR3 sequence: CASSFLSFRANTEAFF. CDR3 nucleotide sequence: TGTGCCAGCAGCTTCCTCTCCTTTCGGGCGAACACTGAAGCTTTCTTT. V and J are TRBV7-9 and TRBJ1-1, with D unclear. The V end was cut by 3 bases, the J end by 1 base, with 15 bases between. CDR3 length: 16 amino acids. Germline CDR1 reads SEHNR; CDR2 reads FQNEAQ (reference sequence).

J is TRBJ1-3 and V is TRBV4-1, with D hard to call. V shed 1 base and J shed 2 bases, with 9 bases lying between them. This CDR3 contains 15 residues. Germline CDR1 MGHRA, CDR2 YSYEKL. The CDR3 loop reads CASSQAAVPGNTIYF. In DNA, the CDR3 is TGCGCCAGCAGCCAAGCTGCGGTTCCTGGAAACACCATATATTTT.

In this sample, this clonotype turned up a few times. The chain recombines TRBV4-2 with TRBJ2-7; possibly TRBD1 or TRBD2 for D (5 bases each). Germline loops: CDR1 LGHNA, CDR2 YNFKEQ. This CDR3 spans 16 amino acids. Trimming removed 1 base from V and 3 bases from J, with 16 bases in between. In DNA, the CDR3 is TGTGCCAGCAGCCAAGTTATAAGGGACCCCGTCTACGAGCAGTACTTC. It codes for CASSQVIRDPVYEQYF.

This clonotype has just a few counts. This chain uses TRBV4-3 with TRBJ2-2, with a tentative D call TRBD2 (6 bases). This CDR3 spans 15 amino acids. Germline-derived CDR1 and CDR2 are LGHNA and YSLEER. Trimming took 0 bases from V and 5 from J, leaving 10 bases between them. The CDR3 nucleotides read TGCGCCAGCAGCCAAGAGGGGAGGAAAACCGGGGAGCTGTTTTTT. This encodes CASSQEGRKTGELFF.

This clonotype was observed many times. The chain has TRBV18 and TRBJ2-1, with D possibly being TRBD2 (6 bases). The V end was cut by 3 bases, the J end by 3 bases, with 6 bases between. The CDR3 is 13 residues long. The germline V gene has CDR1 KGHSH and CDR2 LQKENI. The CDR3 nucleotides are TGTGCCAGCTCACCGGGACTCTACAATGAGCAGTTCTTC. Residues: CASSPGLYNEQFF.

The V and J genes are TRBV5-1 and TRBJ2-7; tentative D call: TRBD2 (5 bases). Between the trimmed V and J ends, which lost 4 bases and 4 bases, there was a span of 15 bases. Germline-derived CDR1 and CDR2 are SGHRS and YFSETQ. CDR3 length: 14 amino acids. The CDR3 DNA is TGCGCCAGCAGCCCTGGAGGCAGCCGTTACGAGCAGTACTTC. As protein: CASSPGGSRYEQYF.

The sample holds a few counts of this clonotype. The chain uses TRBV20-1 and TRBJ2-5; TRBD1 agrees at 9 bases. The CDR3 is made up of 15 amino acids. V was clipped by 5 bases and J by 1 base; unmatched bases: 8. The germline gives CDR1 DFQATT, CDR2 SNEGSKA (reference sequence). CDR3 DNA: TGCAGTGCTGCCGGGACAGGGCGAACCCAAGAGACCCAGTACTTC. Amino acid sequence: CSAAGTGRTQETQYF.

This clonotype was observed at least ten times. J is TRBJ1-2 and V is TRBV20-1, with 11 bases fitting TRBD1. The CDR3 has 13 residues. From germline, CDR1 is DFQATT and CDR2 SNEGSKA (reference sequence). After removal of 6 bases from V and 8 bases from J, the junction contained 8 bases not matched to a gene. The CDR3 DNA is TGCAGTGCCTACGGACAGGGGGCTTCCGGCTACACCTTC. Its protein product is CSAYGQGASGYTF.

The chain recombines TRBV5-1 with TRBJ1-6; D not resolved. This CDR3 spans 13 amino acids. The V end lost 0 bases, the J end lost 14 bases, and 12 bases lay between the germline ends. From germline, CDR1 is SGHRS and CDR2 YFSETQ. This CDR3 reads CASSLVLGDTLHF. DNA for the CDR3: TGCGCCAGCAGCTTGGTTTTGGGTGACACCCTCCACTTT.

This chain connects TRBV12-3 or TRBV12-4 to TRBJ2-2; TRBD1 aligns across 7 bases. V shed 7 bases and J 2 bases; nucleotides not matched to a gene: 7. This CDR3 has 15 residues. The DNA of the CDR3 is TGTGCCAGCACCGACGGACAGGTTAACACCGGGGAGCTGTTTTTT. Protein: CASTDGQVNTGELFF.

The CDR3 spells CASSQAATGTQPQHF. The CDR3 DNA sequence: TGTGCCAGCAGCCAAGCCGCGACAGGCACTCAGCCCCAGCATTTT. This sequence joins TRBV3-1 and TRBJ1-5; tentative D call: TRBD1 (6 bases). Germline V gives CDR1 LGHDT, CDR2 YNNKEL (reference sequence). This CDR3 is 15 amino acids long. The germline V and J ends were trimmed by 1 base and 6 bases, with 13 bases remaining between them.

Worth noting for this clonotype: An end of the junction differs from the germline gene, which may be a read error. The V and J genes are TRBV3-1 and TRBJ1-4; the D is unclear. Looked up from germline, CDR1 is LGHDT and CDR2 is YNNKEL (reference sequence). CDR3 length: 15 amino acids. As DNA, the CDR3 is TGTGCCTGCAGCCGCCCGGGGTCTCCGAATGAAAAACTGTTTTTT. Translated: CACSRPGSPNEKLFF.

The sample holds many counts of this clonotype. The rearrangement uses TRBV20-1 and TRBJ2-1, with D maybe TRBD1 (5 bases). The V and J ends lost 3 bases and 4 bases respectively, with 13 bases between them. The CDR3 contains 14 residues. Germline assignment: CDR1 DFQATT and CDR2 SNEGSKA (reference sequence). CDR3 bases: TGCAGTGCTAGCGGTGGGGCCGATTACAATGAGCAGTTCTTC. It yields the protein CSASGGADYNEQFF.